This T cell receptor beta chain was recovered during a study of human T cells and chemical hapten exposure. The sample's time point: patch test 2, 6 weeks after DPC sensitization. As for treatment: therapeutic diphenylcyclopropenone sensitization with weekly scalp DPC. The CDR3 has 16 residues. Germline CDR1 is KGHSH and CDR2 is LQKENI. V was shortened by 0 bases and J by 6 bases, with 17 bases between the two germline ends. The authors' processing: A per-sample median of roughly 96,000 TCRs was observed, with a range of about 20,000 to 750,000. TCRdb fed the RACE reads into MiXCR, producing one record per CDR3 protein. In this record, the V and J calls reflect TCRdb's handling and not the investigators' own analysis. The sample records over 130,000 distinct CDR3 sequences, about an eighth being singletons. This clonotype came up a few times.

This TCR was sampled from a woman aged 45-59 years with alopecia areata. Some clones in this sample may be carry-over from other donors' samples. V gene TRBV18 combines with J gene TRBJ1-1; D possibly corresponds to TRBD1 (6 bases). The sample was whole blood, taken in connection with sensitization to the hapten diphenylcyclopropenone (DPC). This chain's CDR3 is CASSPPGARGPPEAFF. The CDR3 bases are TGTGCCAGCTCACCACCGGGAGCTCGGGGGCCCCCTGAAGCTTTCTTT. Together with reference TRBV18 and TRBJ1-1, the CDR3 gives the full variable domain: NAGVMQNPRHLVRRRGQEARLRCSPMKGHSHVYWYRQLPEEGLKFMVYLQKENIIDESGMPKERFSAEFPKEGPSILRIQQVVRGDSAAYFCASSPPGARGPPEAFFGQGTRLTVV.